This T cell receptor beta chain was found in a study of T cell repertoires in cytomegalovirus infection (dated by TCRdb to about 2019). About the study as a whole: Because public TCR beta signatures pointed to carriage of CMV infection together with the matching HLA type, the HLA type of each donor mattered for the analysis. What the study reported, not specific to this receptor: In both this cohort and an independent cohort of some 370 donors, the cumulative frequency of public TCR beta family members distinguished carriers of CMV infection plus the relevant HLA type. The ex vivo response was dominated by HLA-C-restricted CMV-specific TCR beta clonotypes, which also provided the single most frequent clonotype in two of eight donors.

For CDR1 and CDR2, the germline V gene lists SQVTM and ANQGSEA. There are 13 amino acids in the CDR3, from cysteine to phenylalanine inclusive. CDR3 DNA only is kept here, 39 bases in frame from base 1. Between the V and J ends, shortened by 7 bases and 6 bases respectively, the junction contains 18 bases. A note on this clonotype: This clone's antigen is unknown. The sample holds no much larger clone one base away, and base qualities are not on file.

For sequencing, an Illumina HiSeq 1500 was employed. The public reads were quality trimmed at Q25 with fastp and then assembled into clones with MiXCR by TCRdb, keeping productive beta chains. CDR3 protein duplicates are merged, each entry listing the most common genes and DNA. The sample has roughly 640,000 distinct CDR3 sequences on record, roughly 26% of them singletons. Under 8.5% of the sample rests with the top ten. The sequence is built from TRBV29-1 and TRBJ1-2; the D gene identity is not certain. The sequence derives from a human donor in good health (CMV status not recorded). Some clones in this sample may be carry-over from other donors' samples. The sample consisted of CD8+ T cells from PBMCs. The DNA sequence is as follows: TGCAGCGCCCGAGCCCCTTCCGGGAATGGCTACACCTTC. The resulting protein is CSARAPSGNGYTF.